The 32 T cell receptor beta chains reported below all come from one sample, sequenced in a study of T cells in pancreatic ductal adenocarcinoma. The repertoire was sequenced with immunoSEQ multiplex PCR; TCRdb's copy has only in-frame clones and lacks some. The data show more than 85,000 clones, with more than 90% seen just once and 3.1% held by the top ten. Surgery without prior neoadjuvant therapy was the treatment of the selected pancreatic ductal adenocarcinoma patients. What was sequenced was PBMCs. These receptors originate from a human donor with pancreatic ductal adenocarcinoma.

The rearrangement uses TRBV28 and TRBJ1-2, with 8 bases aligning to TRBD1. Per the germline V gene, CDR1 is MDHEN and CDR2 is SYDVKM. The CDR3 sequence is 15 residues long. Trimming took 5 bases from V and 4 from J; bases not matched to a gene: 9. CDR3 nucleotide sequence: TGTGCCAGCAGTGCCGATCCGGGACAGGCCTATGGCTACACCTTC. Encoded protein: CASSADPGQAYGYTF.

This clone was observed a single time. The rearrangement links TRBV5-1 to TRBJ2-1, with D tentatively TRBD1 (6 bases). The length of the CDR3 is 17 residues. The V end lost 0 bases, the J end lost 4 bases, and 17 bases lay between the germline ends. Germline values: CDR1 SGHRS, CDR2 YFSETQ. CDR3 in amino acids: CASSLVMGGGSYNEQFF. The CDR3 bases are TGCGCCAGCAGCTTGGTAATGGGTGGGGGCAGTTACAATGAGCAGTTCTTC.

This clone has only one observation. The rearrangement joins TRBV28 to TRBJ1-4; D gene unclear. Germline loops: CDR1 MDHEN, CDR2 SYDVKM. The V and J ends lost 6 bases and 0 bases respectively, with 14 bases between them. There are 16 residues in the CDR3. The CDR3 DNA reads TGTGCCAGCAGGTTGGAGTCGGCCGCAACTAATGAAAAACTGTTTTTT. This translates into CASRLESAATNEKLFF.

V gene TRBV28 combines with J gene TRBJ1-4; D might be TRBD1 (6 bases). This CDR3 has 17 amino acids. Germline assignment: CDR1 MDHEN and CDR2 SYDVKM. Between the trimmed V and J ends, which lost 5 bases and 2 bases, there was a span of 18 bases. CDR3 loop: CASSPIGTPFTNEKLFF. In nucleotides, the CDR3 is TGTGCCAGCAGTCCGATAGGGACACCTTTTACTAATGAAAAACTGTTTTTT.

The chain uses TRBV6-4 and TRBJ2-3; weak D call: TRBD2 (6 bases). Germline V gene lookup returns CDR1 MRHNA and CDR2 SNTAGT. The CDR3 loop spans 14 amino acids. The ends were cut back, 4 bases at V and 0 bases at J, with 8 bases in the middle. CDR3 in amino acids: CASSVTSSTDTQYF. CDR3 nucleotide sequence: TGTGCCAGCAGTGTAACTAGCAGCACAGATACGCAGTATTTT.

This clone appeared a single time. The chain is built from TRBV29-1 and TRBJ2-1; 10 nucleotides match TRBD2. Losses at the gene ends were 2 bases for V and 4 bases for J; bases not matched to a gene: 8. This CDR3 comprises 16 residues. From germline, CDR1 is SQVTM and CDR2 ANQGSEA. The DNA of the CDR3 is TGCAGCGTTGAAAGGGCTAGCGGGAGTCGGTACAATGAGCAGTTCTTC. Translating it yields CSVERASGSRYNEQFF.

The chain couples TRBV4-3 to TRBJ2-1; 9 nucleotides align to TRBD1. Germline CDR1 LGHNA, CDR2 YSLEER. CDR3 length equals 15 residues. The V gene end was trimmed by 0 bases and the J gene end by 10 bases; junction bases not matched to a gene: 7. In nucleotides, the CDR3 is TGCGCCAGCAGCCAAGAAGTAGGGACAGGGAGCGAGCAGTTCTTC. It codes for CASSQEVGTGSEQFF.

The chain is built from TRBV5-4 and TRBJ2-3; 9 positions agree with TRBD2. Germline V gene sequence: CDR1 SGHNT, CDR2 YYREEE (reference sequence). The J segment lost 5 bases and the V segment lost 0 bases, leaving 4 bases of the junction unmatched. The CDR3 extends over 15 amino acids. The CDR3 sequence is CASSLAAGGGDTQYF. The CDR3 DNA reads TGTGCCAGCAGCTTGGCGGCGGGGGGGGGAGATACGCAGTATTTT.

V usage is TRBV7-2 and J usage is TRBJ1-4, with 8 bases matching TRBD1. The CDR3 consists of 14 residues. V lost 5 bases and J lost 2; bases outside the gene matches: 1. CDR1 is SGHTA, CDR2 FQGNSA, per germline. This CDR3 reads CASSRDRTNEKLFF. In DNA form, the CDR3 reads TGTGCCAGCAGCCGGGACAGGACTAATGAAAAACTGTTTTTT.

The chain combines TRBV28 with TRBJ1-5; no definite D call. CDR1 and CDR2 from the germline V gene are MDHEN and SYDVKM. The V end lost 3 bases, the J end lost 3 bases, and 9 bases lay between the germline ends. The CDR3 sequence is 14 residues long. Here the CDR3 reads CASSLGRNNQPQHF. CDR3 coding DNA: TGTGCCAGCAGTTTGGGCAGGAACAATCAGCCCCAGCATTTT.

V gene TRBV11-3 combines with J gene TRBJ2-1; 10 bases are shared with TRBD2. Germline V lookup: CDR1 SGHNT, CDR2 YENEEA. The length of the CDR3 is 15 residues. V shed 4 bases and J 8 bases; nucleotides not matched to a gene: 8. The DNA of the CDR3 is TGTGCCAGCAGCTCGGGAACTAGCGGGACTGATGAGCAGTTCTTC. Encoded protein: CASSSGTSGTDEQFF. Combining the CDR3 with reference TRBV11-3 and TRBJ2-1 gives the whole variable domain EAGVVQSPRYKIIEKKQPVAFWCNPISGHNTLYWYLQNLGQGPELLIRYENEEAVDDSQLPKDRFSAERLKGVDSTLKIQPAELGDSAVYLCASSSGTSGTDEQFFGPGTRLTVL.

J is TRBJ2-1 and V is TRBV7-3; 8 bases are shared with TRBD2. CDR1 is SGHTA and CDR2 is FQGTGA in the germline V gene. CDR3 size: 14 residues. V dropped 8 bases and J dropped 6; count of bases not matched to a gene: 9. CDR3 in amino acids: CASGVGLESNEQFF. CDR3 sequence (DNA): TGTGCCAGCGGGGTGGGACTAGAGAGCAATGAGCAGTTCTTC.

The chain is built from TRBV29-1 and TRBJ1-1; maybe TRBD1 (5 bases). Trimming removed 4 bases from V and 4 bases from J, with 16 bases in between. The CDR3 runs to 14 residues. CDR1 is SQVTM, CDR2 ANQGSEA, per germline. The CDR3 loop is CSVGGGGTSTEAFF. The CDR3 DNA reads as TGCAGCGTTGGCGGTGGAGGGACGAGCACTGAAGCTTTCTTT.

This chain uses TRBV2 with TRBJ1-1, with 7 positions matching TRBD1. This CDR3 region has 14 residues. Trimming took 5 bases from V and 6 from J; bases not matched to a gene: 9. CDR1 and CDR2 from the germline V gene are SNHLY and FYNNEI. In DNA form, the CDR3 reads TGTGCCAGCAGTTCACAGGGGAGTGGCGCTGAAGCTTTCTTT. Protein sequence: CASSSQGSGAEAFF.

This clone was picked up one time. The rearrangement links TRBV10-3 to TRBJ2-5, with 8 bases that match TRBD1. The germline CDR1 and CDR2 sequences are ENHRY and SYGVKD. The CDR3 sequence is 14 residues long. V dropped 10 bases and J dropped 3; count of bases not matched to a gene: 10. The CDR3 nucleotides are TGTGCCACCGGACAGGGTCGGTGGGAAGAGACCCAGTACTTC. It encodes CATGQGRWEETQYF.

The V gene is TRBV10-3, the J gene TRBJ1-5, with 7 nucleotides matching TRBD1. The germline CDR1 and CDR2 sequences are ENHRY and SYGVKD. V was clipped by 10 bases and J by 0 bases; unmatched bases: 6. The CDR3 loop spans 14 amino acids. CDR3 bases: TGTGCCACTACAGGGGCCCTTAGCAATCAGCCCCAGCATTTT. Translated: CATTGALSNQPQHF.

The CDR3 here is CASSSRENTEAFF. CDR3 DNA sequence: TGCGCCAGCAGCTCCAGGGAGAACACTGAAGCTTTCTTT. This chain links TRBV5-1 with TRBJ1-1, with D tentatively TRBD1 (5 bases). The CDR3 covers 13 residues. The germline gives CDR1 SGHRS, CDR2 YFSETQ. Trimming cost V 3 bases and J 1 base, with 7 bases left between them.

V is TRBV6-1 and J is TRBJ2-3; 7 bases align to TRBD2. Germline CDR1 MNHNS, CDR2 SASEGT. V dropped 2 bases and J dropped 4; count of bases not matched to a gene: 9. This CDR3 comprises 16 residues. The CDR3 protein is CASSEIGRLAADTQYF. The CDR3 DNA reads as TGTGCCAGCAGTGAAATCGGGCGACTAGCTGCAGATACGCAGTATTTT.

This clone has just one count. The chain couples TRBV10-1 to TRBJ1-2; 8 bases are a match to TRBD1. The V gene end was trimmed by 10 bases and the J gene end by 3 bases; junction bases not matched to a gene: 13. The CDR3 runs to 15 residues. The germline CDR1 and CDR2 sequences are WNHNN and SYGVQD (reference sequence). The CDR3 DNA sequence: TGCGCCACCTCAATCCCGACAGGGGAGGACTATGGCTACACCTTC. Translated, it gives CATSIPTGEDYGYTF.

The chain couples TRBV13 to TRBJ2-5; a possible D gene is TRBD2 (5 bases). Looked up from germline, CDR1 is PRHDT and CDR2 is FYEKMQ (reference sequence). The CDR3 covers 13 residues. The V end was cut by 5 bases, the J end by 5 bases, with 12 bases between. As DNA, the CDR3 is TGTGCCAGCAGCGGAGAGGGCAGTGAGACCCAGTACTTC. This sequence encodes CASSGEGSETQYF.

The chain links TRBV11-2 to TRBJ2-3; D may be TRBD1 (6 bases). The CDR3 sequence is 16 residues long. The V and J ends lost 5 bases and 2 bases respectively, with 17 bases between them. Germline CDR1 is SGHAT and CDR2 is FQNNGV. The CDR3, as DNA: TGTGCCAGCAGCCAGACGGACAGACCCTTCACAGATACGCAGTATTTT. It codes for CASSQTDRPFTDTQYF.

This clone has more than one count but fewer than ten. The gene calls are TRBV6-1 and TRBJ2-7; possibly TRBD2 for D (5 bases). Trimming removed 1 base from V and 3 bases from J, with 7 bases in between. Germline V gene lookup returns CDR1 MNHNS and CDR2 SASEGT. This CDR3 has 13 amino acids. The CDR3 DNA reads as TGTGCCAGCAGTGAAGGGGGAGTCTACGAGCAGTACTTC. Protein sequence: CASSEGGVYEQYF.

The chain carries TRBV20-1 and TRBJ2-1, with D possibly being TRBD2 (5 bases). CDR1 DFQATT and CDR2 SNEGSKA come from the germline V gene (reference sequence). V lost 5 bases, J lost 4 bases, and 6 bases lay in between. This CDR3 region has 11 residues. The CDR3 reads CSARGYNEQFF. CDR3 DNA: TGCAGTGCTCGGGGATACAATGAGCAGTTCTTC.

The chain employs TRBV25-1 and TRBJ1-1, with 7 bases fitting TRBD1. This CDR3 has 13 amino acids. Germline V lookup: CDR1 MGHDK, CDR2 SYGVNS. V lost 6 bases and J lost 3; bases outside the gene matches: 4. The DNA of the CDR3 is TGTGCCAGCAGCCGACAGGGCGACACTGAAGCTTTCTTT. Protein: CASSRQGDTEAFF.

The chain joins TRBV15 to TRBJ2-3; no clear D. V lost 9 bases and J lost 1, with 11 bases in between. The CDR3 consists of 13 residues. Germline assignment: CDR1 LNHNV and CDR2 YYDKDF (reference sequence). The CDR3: CATALLRTDTQYF. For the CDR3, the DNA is TGTGCCACAGCGCTCCTGCGCACAGATACGCAGTATTTT.

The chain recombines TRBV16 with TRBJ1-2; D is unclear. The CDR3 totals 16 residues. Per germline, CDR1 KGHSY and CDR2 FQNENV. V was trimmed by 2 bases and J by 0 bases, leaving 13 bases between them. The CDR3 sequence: CASSQARLISNYGYTF. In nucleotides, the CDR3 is TGTGCCAGCAGCCAAGCCCGACTAATCTCTAACTATGGCTACACCTTC.

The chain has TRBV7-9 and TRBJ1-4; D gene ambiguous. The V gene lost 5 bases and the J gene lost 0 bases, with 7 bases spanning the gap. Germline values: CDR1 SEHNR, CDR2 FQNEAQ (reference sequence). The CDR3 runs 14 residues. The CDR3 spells CASSGDATNEKLFF. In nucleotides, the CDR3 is TGTGCCAGCAGCGGAGACGCAACTAATGAAAAACTGTTTTTT.

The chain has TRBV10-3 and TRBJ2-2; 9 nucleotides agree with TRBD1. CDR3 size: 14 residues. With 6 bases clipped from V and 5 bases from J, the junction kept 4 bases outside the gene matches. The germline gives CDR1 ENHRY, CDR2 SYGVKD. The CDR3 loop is CAIRGTGNTGELFF. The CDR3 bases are TGTGCCATCAGGGGGACAGGGAATACCGGGGAGCTGTTTTTT.

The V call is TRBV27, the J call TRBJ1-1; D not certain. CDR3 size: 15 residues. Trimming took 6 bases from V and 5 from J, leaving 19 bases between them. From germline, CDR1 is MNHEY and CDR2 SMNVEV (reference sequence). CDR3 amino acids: CASSLGDWSGTEAFF. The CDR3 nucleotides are TGTGCCAGCAGCCTGGGTGACTGGTCGGGTACTGAAGCTTTCTTT.

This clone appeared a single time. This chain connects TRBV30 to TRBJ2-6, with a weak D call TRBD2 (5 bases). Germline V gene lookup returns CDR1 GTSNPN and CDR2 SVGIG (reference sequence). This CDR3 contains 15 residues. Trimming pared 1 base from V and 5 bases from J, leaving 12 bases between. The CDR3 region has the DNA TGTGCCTGGAGTGCCGGGGTTATCTGGGCCAACGTCCTGACTTTC. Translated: CAWSAGVIWANVLTF.

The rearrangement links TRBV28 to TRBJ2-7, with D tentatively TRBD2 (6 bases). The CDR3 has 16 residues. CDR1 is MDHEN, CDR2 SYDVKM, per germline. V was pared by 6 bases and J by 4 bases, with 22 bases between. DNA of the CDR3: TGTGCCAGCAGCTCCTCTGGGGAGGAACCCCGGTACGAGCAGTACTTC. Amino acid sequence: CASSSSGEEPRYEQYF.

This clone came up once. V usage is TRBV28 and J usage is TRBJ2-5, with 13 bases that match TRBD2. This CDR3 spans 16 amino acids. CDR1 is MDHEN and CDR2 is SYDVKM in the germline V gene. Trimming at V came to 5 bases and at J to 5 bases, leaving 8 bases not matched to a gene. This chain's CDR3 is CASSPGLAGVRETQYF. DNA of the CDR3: TGTGCCAGCAGTCCTGGACTAGCGGGAGTAAGGGAGACCCAGTACTTC. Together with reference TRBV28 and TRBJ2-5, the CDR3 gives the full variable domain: DVKVTQSSRYLVKRTGEKVFLECVQDMDHENMFWYRQDPGLGLRLIYFSYDVKMKEKGDIPEGYSVSREKKERFSLILESASTNQTSMYLCASSPGLAGVRETQYFGPGTRLLVL.